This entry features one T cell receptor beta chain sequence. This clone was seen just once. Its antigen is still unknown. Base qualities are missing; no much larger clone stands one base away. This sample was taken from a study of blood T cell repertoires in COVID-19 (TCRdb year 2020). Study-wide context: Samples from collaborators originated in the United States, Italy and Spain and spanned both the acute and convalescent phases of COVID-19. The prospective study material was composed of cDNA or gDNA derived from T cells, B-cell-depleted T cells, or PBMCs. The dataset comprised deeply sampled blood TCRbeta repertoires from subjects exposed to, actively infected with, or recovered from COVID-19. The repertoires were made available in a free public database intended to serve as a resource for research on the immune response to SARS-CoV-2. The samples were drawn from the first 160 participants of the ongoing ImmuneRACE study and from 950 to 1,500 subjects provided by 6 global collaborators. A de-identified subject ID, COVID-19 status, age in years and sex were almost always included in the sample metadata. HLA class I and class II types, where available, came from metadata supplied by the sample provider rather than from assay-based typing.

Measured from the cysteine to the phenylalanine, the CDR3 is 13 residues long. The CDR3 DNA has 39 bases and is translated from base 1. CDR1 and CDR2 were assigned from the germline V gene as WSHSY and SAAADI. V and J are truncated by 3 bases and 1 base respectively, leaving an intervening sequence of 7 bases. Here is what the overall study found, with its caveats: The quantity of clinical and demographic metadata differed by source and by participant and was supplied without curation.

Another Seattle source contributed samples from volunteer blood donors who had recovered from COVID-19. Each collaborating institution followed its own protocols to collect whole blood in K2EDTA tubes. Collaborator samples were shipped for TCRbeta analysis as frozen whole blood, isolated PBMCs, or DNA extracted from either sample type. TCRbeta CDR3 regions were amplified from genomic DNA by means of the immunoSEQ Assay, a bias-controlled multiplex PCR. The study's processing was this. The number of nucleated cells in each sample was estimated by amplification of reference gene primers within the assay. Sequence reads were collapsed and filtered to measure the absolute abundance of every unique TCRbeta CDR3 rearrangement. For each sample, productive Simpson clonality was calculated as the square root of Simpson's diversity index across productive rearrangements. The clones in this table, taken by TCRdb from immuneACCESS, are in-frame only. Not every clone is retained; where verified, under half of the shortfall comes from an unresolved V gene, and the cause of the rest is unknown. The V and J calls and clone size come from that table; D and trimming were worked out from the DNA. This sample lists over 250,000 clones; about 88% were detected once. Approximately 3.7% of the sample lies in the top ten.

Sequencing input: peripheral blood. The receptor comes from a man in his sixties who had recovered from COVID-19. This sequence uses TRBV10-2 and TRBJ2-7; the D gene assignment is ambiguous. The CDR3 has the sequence CASSDSISYEQYF. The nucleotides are TGCGCCAGCAGTGACAGTATATCCTACGAGCAGTACTTC.